One T cell receptor beta chain is described in this entry. Ten or more counts support this clonotype. Its binding antigen is unknown. At one of its ends the junction is not consistent with the germline gene, which may arise from a read error. These data belong to a study of patients and donors after allogeneic stem cell transplantation (dated by TCRdb to 2019 to 2021). To prepare the library, RT-PCR was applied. TCRdb lists the instrument as NextSeq 550. The public reads were quality trimmed at Q25 with fastp and then assembled into clones with MiXCR by TCRdb, keeping productive beta chains. Every CDR3 protein is listed once, alongside the most common genes and DNA of its rows. This sample has a few hundred thousand distinct CDR3 sequences in its table, and 13% to 15% of those were observed once. The ten largest account for around a tenth of the sample. Spanning cysteine to phenylalanine, the CDR3 consists of 14 amino acids. Kept here is only the CDR3 DNA, which spans 42 bases and is read in frame from base 1. Per the germline V gene (reference sequence), SSHAT is the CDR1 and FNYEAQ is the CDR2.

This clonotype originated in a human donor who was either an allogeneic HSCT recipient or a stem cell or donor lymphocyte infusion donor (not recorded which). It is not recorded whose cells these are; they may come from a transplant donor. The sample consisted of blood, either unsorted or a sorted T cell fraction (not recorded which). The sequence links TRBV7-7 to TRBJ2-2; no confident D gene assignment can be made. The bases read TGTGCTAGCAGCGCCCGGGCCTCGGGCGGGGAGCTGTTTTTT. Translation gives CASSARASGGELFF. When the CDR3 is completed using the reference TRBV7-7 and TRBJ2-2 genes on either side, the full variable domain is GAGVSQSPRYKVTKRGQDVTLRCDPISSHATLYWYQQALGQGPEFLTYFNYEAQPDKSGLPSDRFSAERPEGSISTLTIQRTEQRDSAMYRCASSARASGGELFFGEGSRLTVL.